Described below is a single TCR beta chain sequence and its context. What it binds is unknown. This could be a read error, since a much larger clone is one nucleotide away. Samples came from axillary lymph nodes draining the breast cancer. The sample comes from a study of breast tumors, draining lymph nodes, adjacent tissues. Study conclusions and caveats: The data were judged consistent with most tumor T cells coming from lymph node and expanding in tumor. Tumors had less TCR diversity than lymph nodes, more than nontumor tissue.

MiXCR was run by TCRdb on the multiplex PCR reads, yielding one entry per CDR3 protein. This sample carries about 130,000 distinct CDR3 sequences, around 20% of them seen once, and the ten largest clones take about 2.2%. The clonotype comes from a female donor with breast cancer. Some clones in this sample may be carry-over from other donors' samples. Sequencing input: axillary lymph node tissue.

Here the CDR3 DNA reads TGTGCCAGCAGCCTGCTAGCGGGAGGCACCGGGGAGCTGTCTTTT. Its translation: CASSLLAGGTGELSF. V and J are TRBV4-2 and TRBJ2-2, with TRBD2 matching 11 bases. CDR3 length: 15 residues. Germline lookup yields CDR1 LGHNA and CDR2 YNFKEQ.